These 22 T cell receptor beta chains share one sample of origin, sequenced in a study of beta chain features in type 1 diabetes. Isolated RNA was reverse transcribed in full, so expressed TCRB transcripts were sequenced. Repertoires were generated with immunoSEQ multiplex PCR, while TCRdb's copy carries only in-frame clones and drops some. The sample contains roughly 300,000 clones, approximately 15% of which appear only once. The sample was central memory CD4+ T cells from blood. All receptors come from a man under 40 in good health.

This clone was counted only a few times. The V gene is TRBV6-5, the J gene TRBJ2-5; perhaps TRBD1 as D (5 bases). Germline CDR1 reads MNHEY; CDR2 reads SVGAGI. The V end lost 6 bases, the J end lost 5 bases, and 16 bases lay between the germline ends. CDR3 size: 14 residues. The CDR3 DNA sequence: TGTGCCAGCAGGCGTGGACCCACAGGCGAGACCCAGTACTTC. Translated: CASRRGPTGETQYF.

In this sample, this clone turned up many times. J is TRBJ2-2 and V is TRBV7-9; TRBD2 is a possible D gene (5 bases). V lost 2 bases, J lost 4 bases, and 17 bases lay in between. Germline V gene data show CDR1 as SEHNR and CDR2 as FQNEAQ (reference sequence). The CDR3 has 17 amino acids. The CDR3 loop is CASSLPRAGGGTGELFF. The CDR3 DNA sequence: TGTGCCAGCAGCTTACCGCGGGCCGGAGGTGGCACCGGGGAGCTGTTTTTT. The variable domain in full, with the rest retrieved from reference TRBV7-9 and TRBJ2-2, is DTGVSQNPRHKITKRGQNVTFRCDPISEHNRLYWYRQTLGQGPEFLTYFQNEAQLEKSRLLSDRFSAERPKGSFSTLEIQRTEQGDSAMYLCASSLPRAGGGTGELFFGEGSRLTVL.

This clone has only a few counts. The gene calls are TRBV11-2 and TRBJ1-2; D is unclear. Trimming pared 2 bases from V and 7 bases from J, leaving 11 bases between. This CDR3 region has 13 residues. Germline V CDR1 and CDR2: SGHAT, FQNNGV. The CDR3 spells CASSLSSMLGYTF. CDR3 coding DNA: TGTGCCAGCAGCTTAAGCTCTATGCTTGGCTACACCTTC.

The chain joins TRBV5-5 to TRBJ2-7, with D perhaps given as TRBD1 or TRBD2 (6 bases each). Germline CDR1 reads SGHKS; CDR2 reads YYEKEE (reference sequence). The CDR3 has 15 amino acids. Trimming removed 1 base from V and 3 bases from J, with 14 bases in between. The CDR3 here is CASSLNPGAHYEQYV. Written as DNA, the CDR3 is TGTGCCAGCAGCTTGAATCCGGGGGCACACTACGAGCAGTACGTC.

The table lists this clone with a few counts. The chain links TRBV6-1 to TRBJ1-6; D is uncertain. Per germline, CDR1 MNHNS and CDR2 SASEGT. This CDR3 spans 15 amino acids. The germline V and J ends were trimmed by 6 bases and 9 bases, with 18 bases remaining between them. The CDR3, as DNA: TGTGCCAGCAGGGACGCAGGCGTCGGAGGTTCACCCCTCCACTTT. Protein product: CASRDAGVGGSPLHF.

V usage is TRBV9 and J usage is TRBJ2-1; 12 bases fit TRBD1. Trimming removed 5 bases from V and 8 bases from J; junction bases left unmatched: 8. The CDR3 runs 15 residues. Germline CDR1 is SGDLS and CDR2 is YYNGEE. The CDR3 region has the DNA TGTGCCAGCAGGGGGACAGGGGGCTTGTACGATGAGCAGTTCTTC. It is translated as CASRGTGGLYDEQFF.

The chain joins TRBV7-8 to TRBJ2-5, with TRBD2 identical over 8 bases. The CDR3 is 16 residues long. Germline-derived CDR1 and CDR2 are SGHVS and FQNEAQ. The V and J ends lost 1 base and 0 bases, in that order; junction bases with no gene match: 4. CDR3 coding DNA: TGTGCCAGCAGCTTAGTGGGTAGCGGGAACCAAGAGACCCAGTACTTC. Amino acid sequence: CASSLVGSGNQETQYF.

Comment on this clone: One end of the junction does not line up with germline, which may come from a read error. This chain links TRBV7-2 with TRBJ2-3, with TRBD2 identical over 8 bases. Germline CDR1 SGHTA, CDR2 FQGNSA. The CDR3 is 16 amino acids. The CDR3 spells CASSQAELADTDTQYF. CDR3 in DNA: TGCGCCAGCAGCCAAGCGGAACTAGCGGACACAGATACGCAGTATTTT.

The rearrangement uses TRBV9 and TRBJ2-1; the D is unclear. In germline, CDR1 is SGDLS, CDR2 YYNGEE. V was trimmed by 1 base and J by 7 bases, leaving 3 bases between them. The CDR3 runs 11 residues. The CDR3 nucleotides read TGTGCCAGCAGCGTAAAGAATGAGCAGTTCTTC. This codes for CASSVKNEQFF.

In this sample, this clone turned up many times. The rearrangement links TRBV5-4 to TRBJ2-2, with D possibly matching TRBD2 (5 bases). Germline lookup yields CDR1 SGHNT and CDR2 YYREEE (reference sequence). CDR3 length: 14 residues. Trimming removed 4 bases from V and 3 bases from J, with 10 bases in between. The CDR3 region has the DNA TGTGCCAGCAGCATTTTGGGAGACACCGGGGAGCTGTTTTTT. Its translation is CASSILGDTGELFF.

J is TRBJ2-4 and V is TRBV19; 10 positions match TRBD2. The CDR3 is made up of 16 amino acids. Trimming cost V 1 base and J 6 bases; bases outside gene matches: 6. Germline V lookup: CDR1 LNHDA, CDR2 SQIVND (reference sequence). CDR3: CASSIVRAGGVNIQYF. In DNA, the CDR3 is TGTGCCAGTAGTATAGTGCGAGCGGGAGGGGTAAACATTCAGTACTTC.

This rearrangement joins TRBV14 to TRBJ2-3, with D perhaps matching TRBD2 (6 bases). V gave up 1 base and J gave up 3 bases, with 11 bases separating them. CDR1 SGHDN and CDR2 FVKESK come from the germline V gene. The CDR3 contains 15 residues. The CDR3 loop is CASSQAGLPTDTQYF. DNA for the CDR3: TGTGCCAGCAGCCAAGCCGGACTACCTACAGATACGCAGTATTTT.

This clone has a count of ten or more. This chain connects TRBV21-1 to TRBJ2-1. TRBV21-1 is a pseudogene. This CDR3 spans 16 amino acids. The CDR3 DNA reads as TGTGCCAGCAGCAAAGAGTCGGGGCCTGTCTACAATGAGCAGTTCTTC. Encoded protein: CASSKESGPVYNEQFF.

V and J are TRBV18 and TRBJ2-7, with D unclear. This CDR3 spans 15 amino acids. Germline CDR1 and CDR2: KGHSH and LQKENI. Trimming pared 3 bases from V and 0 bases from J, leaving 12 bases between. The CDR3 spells CASSPGSTLSYEQYF. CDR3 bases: TGTGCCAGCTCACCTGGTTCTACTCTCTCCTACGAGCAGTACTTC.

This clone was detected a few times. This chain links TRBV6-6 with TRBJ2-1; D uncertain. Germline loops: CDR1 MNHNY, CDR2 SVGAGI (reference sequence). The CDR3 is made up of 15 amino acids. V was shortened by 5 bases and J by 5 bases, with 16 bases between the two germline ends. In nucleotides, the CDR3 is TGTGCCAGCAGTCTCCTCGGCCGGCTGGACAATGAGCAGTTCTTC. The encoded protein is CASSLLGRLDNEQFF.

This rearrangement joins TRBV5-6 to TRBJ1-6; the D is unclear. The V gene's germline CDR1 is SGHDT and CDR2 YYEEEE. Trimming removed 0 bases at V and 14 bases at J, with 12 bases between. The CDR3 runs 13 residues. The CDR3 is CASSLGAGGSLHF. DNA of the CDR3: TGTGCCAGCAGCTTGGGGGCAGGTGGTTCCCTCCACTTT. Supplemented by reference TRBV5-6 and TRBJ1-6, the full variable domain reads DAGVTQSPTHLIKTRGQQVTLRCSPKSGHDTVSWYQQALGQGPQFIFQYYEEEERQRGNFPDRFSGHQFPNYSSELNVNALLLGDSALYLCASSLGAGGSLHFGNGTRLTVT.

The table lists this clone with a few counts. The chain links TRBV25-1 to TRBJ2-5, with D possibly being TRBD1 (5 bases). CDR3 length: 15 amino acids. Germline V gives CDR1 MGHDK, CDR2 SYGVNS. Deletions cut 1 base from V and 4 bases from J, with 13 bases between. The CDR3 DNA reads TGTGCCAGCAGTGAATTTTCAGGGTGGAGAGAGACCCAGTACTTC. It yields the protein CASSEFSGWRETQYF.

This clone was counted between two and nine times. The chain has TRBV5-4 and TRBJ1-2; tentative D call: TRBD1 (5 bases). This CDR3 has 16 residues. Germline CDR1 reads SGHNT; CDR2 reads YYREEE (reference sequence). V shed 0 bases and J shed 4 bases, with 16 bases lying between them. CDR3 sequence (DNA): TGTGCCAGCAGCTTGGCTCGGGGGGGGAGCCGCTATGGCTACACCTTC. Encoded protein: CASSLARGGSRYGYTF.

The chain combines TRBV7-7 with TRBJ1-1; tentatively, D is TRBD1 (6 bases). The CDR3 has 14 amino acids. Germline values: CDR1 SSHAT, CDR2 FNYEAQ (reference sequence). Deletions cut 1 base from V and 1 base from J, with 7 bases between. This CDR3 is CASSLGGQNTEAFF. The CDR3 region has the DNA TGTGCCAGCAGCTTAGGGGGACAGAACACTGAAGCTTTCTTT.

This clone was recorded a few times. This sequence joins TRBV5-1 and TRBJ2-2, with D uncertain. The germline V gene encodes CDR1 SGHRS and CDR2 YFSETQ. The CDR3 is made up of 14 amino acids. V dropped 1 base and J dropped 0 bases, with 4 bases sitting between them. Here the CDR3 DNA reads TGCGCCAGCAGCTTGAATACGAACACCGGGGAGCTGTTTTTT. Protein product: CASSLNTNTGELFF.

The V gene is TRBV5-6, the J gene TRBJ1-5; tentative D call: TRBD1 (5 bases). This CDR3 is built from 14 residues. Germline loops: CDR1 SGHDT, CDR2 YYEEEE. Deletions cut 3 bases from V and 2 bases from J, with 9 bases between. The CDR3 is CASSSTAGNQPQHF. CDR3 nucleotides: TGTGCCAGCAGCTCGACAGCCGGCAATCAGCCCCAGCATTTT.

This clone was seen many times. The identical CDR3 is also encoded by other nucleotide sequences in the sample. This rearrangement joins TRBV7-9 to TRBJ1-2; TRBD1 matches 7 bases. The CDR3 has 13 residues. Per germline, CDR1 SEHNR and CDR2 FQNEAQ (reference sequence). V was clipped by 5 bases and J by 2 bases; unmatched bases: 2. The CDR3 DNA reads TGTGCCAGCAGCCCGACAGGGAACTATGGCTACACCTTC. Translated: CASSPTGNYGYTF.